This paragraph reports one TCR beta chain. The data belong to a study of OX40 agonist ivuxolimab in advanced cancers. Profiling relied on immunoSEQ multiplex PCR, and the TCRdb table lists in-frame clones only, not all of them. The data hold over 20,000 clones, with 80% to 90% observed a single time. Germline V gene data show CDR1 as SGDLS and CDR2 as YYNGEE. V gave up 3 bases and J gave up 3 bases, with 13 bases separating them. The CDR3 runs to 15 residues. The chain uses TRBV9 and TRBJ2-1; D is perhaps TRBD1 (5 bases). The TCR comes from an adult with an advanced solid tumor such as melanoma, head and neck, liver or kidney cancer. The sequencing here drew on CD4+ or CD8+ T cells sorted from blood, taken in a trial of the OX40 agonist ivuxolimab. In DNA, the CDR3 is TGTGCCAGCAGCGCCCCCCTCGACAGCTACAATGAGCAGTTCTTC. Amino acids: CASSAPLDSYNEQFF.